The 17 T cell receptor beta chains below all came from one sample that was sequenced in a study of human T cells and chemical hapten exposure. TCRdb independently ran MiXCR on the 5' RACE reads; one entry per CDR3 protein. This sample has about 81,000 distinct CDR3 sequences, with about a sixth found just once. Blood, whole and unfractionated, served as the source for total RNA extraction. These receptors came from a female donor in good health.

This clonotype was counted only a few times. The chain recombines TRBV4-2 with TRBJ2-3, with TRBD2 matching 10 bases. The CDR3 has 16 amino acids. Germline CDR1 is LGHNA and CDR2 is YNFKEQ. Trimming cost V 1 base and J 1 base; bases outside gene matches: 2. CDR3 nucleotide sequence: TGTGCCAGCAGCCAAGGAAGCGGGGGGGGCACAGATACGCAGTATTTT. Its protein product is CASSQGSGGGTDTQYF.

The V call is TRBV20-1, the J call TRBJ1-4, with a weak D call TRBD1 (6 bases). V lost 5 bases, J lost 4 bases, and 26 bases lay in between. The CDR3 length is 18 residues. Germline V CDR1 and CDR2: DFQATT, SNEGSKA (reference sequence). The CDR3: CSASSLPGGGAFNEKLFF. The CDR3 DNA is TGCAGTGCTTCCTCCCTACCGGGGGGCGGAGCCTTTAATGAAAAACTGTTTTTT.

CDR3 sequence reads: CASSEVPENIQYF. The CDR3 coding sequence is TGTGCCAGCAGTGAAGTCCCGGAAAACATTCAGTACTTC. V gene TRBV2 combines with J gene TRBJ2-4; D uncertain. The CDR3 covers 13 residues. Germline values: CDR1 SNHLY, CDR2 FYNNEI. V was cut by 1 base and J by 5 bases, with 6 bases left in between.

The chain has TRBV10-3 and TRBJ2-5, with TRBD2 matching 9 bases. The CDR3 loop spans 15 amino acids. CDR1 and CDR2 from the germline V gene are ENHRY and SYGVKD. The V gene end was trimmed by 5 bases and the J gene end by 0 bases; junction bases not matched to a gene: 4. The CDR3 region is CAISSSGNHQETQYF. In nucleotides, the CDR3 is TGTGCCATCAGTTCTAGCGGGAACCACCAAGAGACCCAGTACTTC.

V and J are TRBV19 and TRBJ1-2, with 7 nucleotides matching TRBD1. The CDR3 is 19 residues long. Germline V gene lookup returns CDR1 LNHDA and CDR2 SQIVND (reference sequence). The V segment lost 0 bases and the J segment 8 bases; nucleotides outside the gene matches: 21. The CDR3 bases are TGTGCCAGTAGTATAGATCGGCTGATTAGGTCCGGACAGGTACTCGGCTACACCTTC. It is translated as CASSIDRLIRSGQVLGYTF. The full variable domain, its missing parts supplied by reference TRBV19 and TRBJ1-2, is DGGITQSPKYLFRKEGQNVTLSCEQNLNHDAMYWYRQDPGQGLRLIYYSQIVNDFQKGDIAEGYSVSREKKESFPLTVTSAQKNPTAFYLCASSIDRLIRSGQVLGYTFGSGTRLTVV.

The chain carries TRBV6-1 and TRBJ2-1, with 7 bases that match TRBD1. V lost 1 base to trimming and J lost 8 bases; unmatched junction nucleotides: 8. The CDR3 totals 15 residues. Germline lookup yields CDR1 MNHNS and CDR2 SASEGT. CDR3 protein: CASSEGITGADEQFF. Written as DNA, the CDR3 is TGTGCCAGCAGTGAAGGGATAACAGGGGCGGATGAGCAGTTCTTC.

This clonotype was seen more than once but under ten times. The chain has TRBV4-1 and TRBJ1-2; 8 nucleotides line up with TRBD1. Looked up from germline, CDR1 is MGHRA and CDR2 is YSYEKL. This CDR3 is built from 14 residues. V lost 2 bases, J lost 5 bases, and 4 bases stayed unmatched. Here the CDR3 reads CASSQQTGVYGYTF. In nucleotides, the CDR3 is TGCGCCAGCAGCCAACAGACAGGGGTTTATGGCTACACCTTC.

The rearrangement joins TRBV20-1 to TRBJ1-6; the D gene is possibly TRBD1 (6 bases). Trimming stripped 2 bases from V and 10 bases from J, with 18 bases between. Germline CDR1 is DFQATT and CDR2 is SNEGSKA (reference sequence). CDR3 length: 15 amino acids. The CDR3 DNA follows: TGCAGTGCTAGACCAAACGGAGAGGGGGGATCACCCCTCCACTTT. Translating it yields CSARPNGEGGSPLHF.

This clonotype was found a few times. This rearrangement joins TRBV7-9 to TRBJ2-5; D not resolved. Germline V gene lookup returns CDR1 SEHNR and CDR2 FQNEAQ (reference sequence). V was pared by 2 bases and J by 4 bases, with 14 bases between. There are 15 residues in the CDR3. CDR3 amino acids: CASSLSRTGGETQYF. The CDR3 DNA reads as TGTGCCAGCAGCTTATCAAGGACGGGCGGAGAGACCCAGTACTTC. The full variable domain, completed using reference TRBV7-9 and TRBJ2-5, is DTGVSQNPRHKITKRGQNVTFRCDPISEHNRLYWYRQTLGQGPEFLTYFQNEAQLEKSRLLSDRFSAERPKGSFSTLEIQRTEQGDSAMYLCASSLSRTGGETQYFGPGTRLLVL.

This chain joins TRBV20-1 and TRBJ1-1; D gene ambiguous. CDR3 length: 13 residues. The germline V gene encodes CDR1 DFQATT and CDR2 SNEGSKA (reference sequence). The V end lost 1 base, the J end lost 3 bases, and 9 bases lay between the germline ends. CDR3 DNA: TGCAGTGCTAGAGTAACTGACTACACTGAAGCTTTCTTT. As protein: CSARVTDYTEAFF.

Only a few counts were recorded for this clonotype. This rearrangement joins TRBV20-1 to TRBJ2-1; weak D call: TRBD2 (6 bases). CDR3 length: 12 residues. From germline, CDR1 is DFQATT and CDR2 SNEGSKA (reference sequence). V was shortened by 5 bases and J by 9 bases, with 14 bases between the two germline ends. CDR3 region: CSAEKRAGEQFF. The CDR3 region has the DNA TGCAGTGCTGAGAAAAGAGCGGGTGAGCAGTTCTTC.

This clonotype was seen a few times. The CDR3 DNA is TGTGCCAGCATCCAAAGGTCTAGCGGATACAATGAGCAGTTCTTC. Translating gives CASIQRSSGYNEQFF. This chain uses TRBV28 with TRBJ2-1; the match to TRBD2 covers 7 bases. J gave up 4 bases and V 7 bases, and 10 bases lay outside the gene matches. From germline, CDR1 is MDHEN and CDR2 SYDVKM. This CDR3 region has 15 residues.

This clonotype has just a few counts. The V gene is TRBV11-3, the J gene TRBJ1-1; 7 bases agree with TRBD1. Germline V lookup: CDR1 SGHNT, CDR2 YENEEA. With V trimmed by 5 bases and J by 2 bases, 8 bases remained unmatched. This CDR3 contains 15 residues. Here the CDR3 reads CASSVGGQFNTEAFF. The CDR3 DNA sequence: TGTGCCAGCAGCGTAGGGGGACAGTTCAACACTGAAGCTTTCTTT.

Details on this clonotype: A single base separates this from a much larger clone, so it may be a read error. This chain joins TRBV11-2 and TRBJ1-5; unclear D gene. V lost 3 bases and J lost 2, with 2 bases in between. The CDR3 spans 12 residues. In germline, CDR1 is SGHAT, CDR2 FQNNGV. DNA for the CDR3: TGTGCCAGCAGCTTCGGCAATCAGCCCCAGCATTTT. The encoded protein is CASSFGNQPQHF.

This chain links TRBV30 with TRBJ2-5; 7 nucleotides align to TRBD2. After removal of 2 bases from V and 0 bases from J, the junction contained 3 bases not matched to a gene. Germline V gene lookup returns CDR1 GTSNPN and CDR2 SVGIG (reference sequence). The CDR3 covers 14 residues. CDR3: CAWSPGTNQETQYF. The CDR3 nucleotides are TGTGCCTGGAGTCCGGGGACTAACCAAGAGACCCAGTACTTC.

This chain connects TRBV6-1 to TRBJ1-6, with a possible D match to TRBD1 (5 bases). The ends were cut back, 6 bases at V and 5 bases at J, with 20 bases in the middle. The CDR3 covers 17 residues. Germline CDR1 and CDR2: MNHNS and SASEGT. CDR3 DNA: TGTGCCAGCAGGAGGGGACCGACGGAACAAGATAATTCACCCCTCCACTTT. Protein: CASRRGPTEQDNSPLHF.

This clonotype came up a few times. The chain has TRBV28 and TRBJ2-5, with D unresolved. V was trimmed by 3 bases and J by 1 base, leaving 9 bases between them. Germline V gene lookup returns CDR1 MDHEN and CDR2 SYDVKM. The CDR3 is 14 residues long. In DNA form, the CDR3 reads TGTGCCAGCAGTTTCCGGCCTCTCCAAGAGACCCAGTACTTC. Translating gives CASSFRPLQETQYF.